This TCR beta chain comes out of a study of T cell responses to AZD1222 COVID-19 vaccine. The table came from immunoSEQ multiplex PCR; TCRdb's copy has only in-frame clones and leaves some out. The sample includes over 150,000 clones, approximately 90% of them seen just once. The clonotype originates from an adult who received the AZD1222 COVID-19 vaccine. The sequencing used peripheral blood, collected 28 days after the second AZD1222 dose.

DNA of the CDR3: TGTGCCAGCAGCCAGGCAGGGGGACAGGGCCCCTACGAGCAGTACTTC. Its translation is CASSQAGGQGPYEQYF. V usage is TRBV3-1 (or the pseudogene TRBV3-2) and J usage is TRBJ2-7; 9 nucleotides agree with TRBD1. The V and J ends lost 3 bases and 2 bases, in that order; junction bases with no gene match: 8. This CDR3 contains 16 residues. In germline, CDR1 is LGHDT, CDR2 YNNKEL (reference sequence).